The 18 T cell receptor beta chains below were found in one sample sequenced in a study of blood T cells in healthy people across ages. A second roughly 6 to 12 cycle PCR used barcoded and J-beta primers. TCRdb recomputed calls from the 5' RACE reads with MiXCR, one row per CDR3 protein. The sample contains about 900,000 distinct CDR3 sequences, 40% to 60% of which appear only once. Sequencing was performed on blood. The receptors were sampled from a man under 40 in good health.

This clonotype was observed a few times. This chain joins TRBV6-5 and TRBJ1-2; TRBD1 matches at 7 bases. V shed 6 bases, J shed 4 bases, and the junction held 11 bases outside the gene matches. Germline V gives CDR1 MNHEY, CDR2 SVGAGI. The length of the CDR3 is 15 residues. The CDR3 DNA is TGTGCCAGCAGGTTAACAGGGGAGAGTCTCTATGGCTACACCTTC. It is translated as CASRLTGESLYGYTF.

The chain carries TRBV9 and TRBJ1-2; tentative D call: TRBD1 (5 bases). Trimming took off 3 bases at V and 6 bases at J, with 15 bases between the two ends. Germline CDR1 and CDR2: SGDLS and YYNGEE. This CDR3 is built from 14 residues. The CDR3 sequence: CASSGGVGVDGYTF. DNA for the CDR3: TGTGCCAGCAGCGGCGGGGTGGGGGTGGATGGCTACACCTTC.

Only a few counts were recorded for this clonotype. The chain links TRBV19 to TRBJ2-7; D is unresolved. The germline V gene encodes CDR1 LNHDA and CDR2 SQIVND (reference sequence). The CDR3 sequence is 14 residues long. Trimming stripped 5 bases from V and 3 bases from J, with 14 bases between. CDR3 sequence (DNA): TGTGCCAGTAGTCTTAAGACTGGATACTACGAGCAGTACTTC. Amino acid sequence: CASSLKTGYYEQYF.

Ten or more counts support this clonotype. The gene calls are TRBV29-1 and TRBJ1-2; D unclear. The CDR3 has 11 amino acids. Trimming left V 6 bases short and J 2 bases short, with 7 bases between. Germline V CDR1 and CDR2: SQVTM, ANQGSEA. The CDR3 bases are TGCAGCGTAGAGATCAACTATGGCTACACCTTC. Translating gives CSVEINYGYTF.

This clonotype was seen a few times. The chain has TRBV27 and TRBJ2-7; 9 nucleotides line up with TRBD1. The V gene end was trimmed by 4 bases and the J gene end by 5 bases; junction bases not matched to a gene: 9. The germline CDR1 and CDR2 sequences are MNHEY and SMNVEV (reference sequence). The CDR3 totals 15 residues. CDR3 region: CASSSTGTGYNEQYF. The CDR3 DNA follows: TGTGCCAGCAGTTCCACCGGGACAGGGTATAACGAGCAGTACTTC.

The V gene is TRBV6-1, the J gene TRBJ1-2; D call uncertain. V dropped 8 bases and J dropped 1 base, with 11 bases sitting between them. CDR3 length: 13 amino acids. Germline CDR1 is MNHNS and CDR2 is SASEGT. This CDR3 reads CASLGHLNYGYTF. The CDR3 DNA sequence: TGTGCCAGCCTAGGGCACCTTAACTATGGCTACACCTTC.

This clonotype was observed a handful of times. The chain couples TRBV29-1 to TRBJ2-7; no firm D call. The V gene lost 4 bases and the J gene lost 2 bases, with 12 bases spanning the gap. Germline loops: CDR1 SQVTM, CDR2 ANQGSEA. The CDR3 length is 13 residues. The CDR3 DNA is TGCAGCGTTGTCTGGCTGGGCACCTACGAGCAGTACTTC. Amino acid sequence: CSVVWLGTYEQYF.

This chain connects TRBV18 to TRBJ2-7; 8 nucleotides line up with TRBD1. Germline-derived CDR1 and CDR2 are KGHSH and LQKENI. CDR3 length equals 14 residues. V lost 7 bases and J lost 2; bases outside the gene matches: 7. The DNA of the CDR3 is TGTGCCAGCTTACCTGACAGGGGACCCTACGAGCAGTACTTC. It is translated as CASLPDRGPYEQYF.

The chain has TRBV4-3 and TRBJ2-7, with unresolved D. The V gene's germline CDR1 is LGHNA and CDR2 YSLEER. V lost 11 bases and J 4 bases, leaving 6 bases between the germline ends. This CDR3 is 9 amino acids long. The CDR3 region is CAGAYEQYF. CDR3 DNA sequence: TGCGCCGGCGCATACGAGCAGTACTTC.

The chain carries TRBV12-3 or TRBV12-4 and TRBJ2-1, with TRBD2 as a possible D gene (5 bases). V lost 6 bases and J 15 bases, leaving 18 bases between the germline ends. This CDR3 spans 12 amino acids. The CDR3 DNA reads as TGTGCCAGCAGAGCGGACGGGATCGGTTGGTTCTTC. Its protein is CASRADGIGWFF.

V gene TRBV4-3 combines with J gene TRBJ1-1; 7 bases align to TRBD1. The germline gives CDR1 LGHNA, CDR2 YSLEER. Unmatched junction bases numbered 4, after V lost 3 bases and J lost 3 bases. This CDR3 has 14 amino acids. The DNA for the CDR3 is TGCGCCAGCAGCCAGACAGGGTCTGACACTGAAGCTTTCTTT. This codes for CASSQTGSDTEAFF.

The count of this clonotype is one. The J gene is TRBJ2-5, the V gene TRBV5-5; D is possibly TRBD2 (6 bases). Between the trimmed V and J ends, which lost 5 bases and 0 bases, there was a span of 17 bases. There are 16 residues in the CDR3. Germline CDR1 and CDR2: SGHKS and YYEKEE (reference sequence). The CDR3 sequence: CASSHSARTNQETQYF. The CDR3 DNA follows: TGTGCCAGCAGTCATTCGGCACGGACTAACCAAGAGACCCAGTACTTC.

V gene TRBV6-5 combines with J gene TRBJ1-2; 9 nucleotides agree with TRBD1. J lost 2 bases, V lost 6 bases, and 10 bases had no gene match. The V gene's germline CDR1 is MNHEY and CDR2 SVGAGI. The CDR3 consists of 16 residues. Here the CDR3 reads CASSRPGTGKNYGYTF. The CDR3 DNA sequence: TGTGCCAGCAGCCGACCCGGGACAGGGAAAAACTATGGCTACACCTTC.

The chain is built from TRBV6-1 and TRBJ2-7, with D perhaps matching TRBD2 (5 bases). This CDR3 is built from 13 residues. Germline CDR1 and CDR2: MNHNS and SASEGT. Deletions cut 6 bases from V and 3 bases from J, with 12 bases between. The CDR3 nucleotides are TGTGCCAGCAGGAAGAGGGCCAACTACGAGCAGTACTTC. It encodes CASRKRANYEQYF.

This clonotype has only a few counts. The gene calls are TRBV5-4 and TRBJ2-3; 10 bases align to TRBD2. This CDR3 has 17 amino acids. Germline V CDR1 and CDR2: SGHNT, YYREEE (reference sequence). V was clipped by 4 bases and J by 0 bases; unmatched bases: 8. Here the CDR3 reads CASSRALAGASTDTQYF. CDR3 bases: TGTGCCAGCAGCCGGGCGCTAGCGGGGGCTAGCACAGATACGCAGTATTTT.

This sequence joins TRBV10-3 and TRBJ2-5, with a tentative D call TRBD2 (5 bases). V shed 0 bases and J shed 2 bases, with 10 bases lying between them. This CDR3 comprises 15 residues. From germline, CDR1 is ENHRY and CDR2 SYGVKD. DNA for the CDR3: TGTGCCATCAGTGAGTCGACTCGGAGGCAAGAGACCCAGTACTTC. Translation gives CAISESTRRQETQYF.

The chain carries TRBV6-1 and TRBJ2-3; 9 bases agree with TRBD1. Trimming at V came to 2 bases and at J to 4 bases, leaving 7 bases not matched to a gene. In germline, CDR1 is MNHNS, CDR2 SASEGT. The CDR3 is 16 amino acids. This CDR3 reads CASSESDRGWSDTQYF. CDR3 coding DNA: TGTGCCAGCAGTGAAAGCGACAGGGGGTGGTCAGATACGCAGTATTTT.

J is TRBJ2-7 and V is TRBV12-3 or TRBV12-4; 7 nucleotides align to TRBD1. V lost 6 bases to trimming and J lost 2 bases; unmatched junction nucleotides: 10. The CDR3 is 15 amino acids. As DNA, the CDR3 is TGTGCCAGCAGCCCCCTGACAGGGAAACCCTACGAGCAGTACTTC. Residues: CASSPLTGKPYEQYF.